A selection of T cell receptor beta chains follows, all from one sample in a study of T cell clonotyping in hematopoietic cell transplantation. Method: immunoSEQ multiplex PCR; TCRdb's copy keeps in-frame clones and lacks some. This sample has over 8,000 clones, with around 86% found just once. Material: peripheral blood mononuclear cells, obtained before stem cell transplant. Receptors originate from a woman aged 45 to 65 with chronic myeloid leukemia. Some clones in this sample may be carry-over from other donors' samples. The conserved cysteine and the conserved F or W are not part of the CDR3 here.

J	V	CDR3
TRBJ1-2	TRBV29-1	SVEEQGAGGYT
TRBJ1-5	TRBV19	ASSGDSNQPQH
TRBJ1-3	TRBV29-1	SFSGHSGNTIY
TRBJ2-3	TRBV7-3	ASSFRGLGTSTDTQY
TRBJ2-3	TRBV5-6	ASRFSTDTQY
TRBJ2-7	TRBV27	ASSLLGQTSYEQY
TRBJ1-2	TRBV25-1	ASSDPSYGYT
TRBJ1-1	TRBV28	ASSFVQGVH
TRBJ2-1	TRBV5-1	ASSLAVGLAVYNEQF
TRBJ1-1	TRBV5-6	ASSNDQGWNTEAF
TRBJ2-5	TRBV25-1	ASSSDQETQY
TRBJ1-4	TRBV7-2	ASSLTGSNEKLF
TRBJ2-7	TRBV30	AWTEGAGYEQY
TRBJ1-1	TRBV28	ASSWLTEAF
TRBJ2-1	TRBV6-1	ASRGEKRIYNEQF
TRBJ1-5	TRBV19	ASSIDGLIKGQPQH
TRBJ1-2	TRBV6-5	ASRGQKDGYT
TRBJ2-1	TRBV9	ASSVDYSAGVRNEQF
TRBJ2-7	TRBV27	ASGLAGLPVEQY
TRBJ2-2	TRBV11-1	ASTSQGGHITGELF
TRBJ2-3	TRBV19	ASSRTGTASTDTQY
TRBJ2-2	TRBV30	AWNRGTGELF
TRBJ1-1	TRBV28	ASSLWREAF
TRBJ1-1	TRBV5-1	ASSFLTQANTEAF
TRBJ2-7	TRBV5-1	ASSLVLAGLHSYEQY
TRBJ2-5	TRBV29-1	SVRQEETQY
TRBJ2-7	TRBV4-2	ASSQVVYSSYEQY
TRBJ2-3	TRBV30	AWTRTTDTQY